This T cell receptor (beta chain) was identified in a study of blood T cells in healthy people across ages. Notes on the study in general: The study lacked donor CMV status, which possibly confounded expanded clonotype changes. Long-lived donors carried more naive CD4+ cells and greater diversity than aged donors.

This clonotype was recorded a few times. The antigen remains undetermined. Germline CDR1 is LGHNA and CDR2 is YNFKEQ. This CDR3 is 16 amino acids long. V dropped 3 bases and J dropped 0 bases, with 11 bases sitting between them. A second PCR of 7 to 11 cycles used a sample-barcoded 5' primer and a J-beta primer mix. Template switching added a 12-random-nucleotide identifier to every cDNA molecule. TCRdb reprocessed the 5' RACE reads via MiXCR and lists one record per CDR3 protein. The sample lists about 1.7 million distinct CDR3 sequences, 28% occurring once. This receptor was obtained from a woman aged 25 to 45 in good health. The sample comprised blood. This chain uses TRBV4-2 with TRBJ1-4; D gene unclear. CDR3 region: CASSQGSLATNEKLFF. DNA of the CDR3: TGTGCCAGCAGCCAGGGCAGCCTTGCAACTAATGAAAAACTGTTTTTT.